This T cell receptor beta chain was observed in a study of T cells after yellow fever vaccination. For the study at large: Where fractions had low cell numbers, libraries were prepared from them with the SMART-Seq v4 Ultra Low Input RNA kit. Study-level findings and limits: Clonotypes appearing in both CD4 and CD8 compartments existed, and their share was small.

TCRdb re-derived calls from the 5' RACE reads in MiXCR, one entry per CDR3 protein. This table has approximately 600,000 distinct CDR3 sequences, about 12% appearing once. With V trimmed by 5 bases and J by 6 bases, 12 bases remained unmatched. The CDR3 consists of 16 residues. Per the germline V gene, CDR1 is MNHNS and CDR2 is SASEGT. The sample holds a few counts of this clonotype. What it binds is not known. V gene TRBV6-1 combines with J gene TRBJ2-3; 9 positions match TRBD1. The receptor was derived from a man aged 25-40 years who received the YFV17D yellow fever vaccine. The sample here was PBMCs, taken on the day of the yellow fever booster vaccination. CDR3 DNA: TGTGCCAGCAGTCAAGGACAGGGGCCCATATATGATACGCAGTATTTT. Translating it yields CASSQGQGPIYDTQYF.